Each of the 23 T cell receptor beta chains below was sequenced from the same sample in a study of Ad26.COV2.S vaccination and SARS-CoV-2 variants. Treatment denoted: approximately 18 received Ad26.COV2.S at low or high dose, single or two shots; roughly five received placebo; per-sample allocation not given. It was on day 63 after the first vaccine or placebo injection that samples were taken. The protocol was immunoSEQ multiplex PCR, while the TCRdb copy is restricted to in-frame clones and leaves out a portion. The sample has hundreds of thousands of clones, roughly 90% seen once. The material was peripheral blood, obtained in a trial of Ad26.COV2.S vaccine versus placebo. These receptors were obtained from a person aged 18-65 years who received the Ad26.COV2.S COVID-19 vaccine or a placebo.

The chain combines TRBV3-1 (or the pseudogene TRBV3-2) with TRBJ1-2, with D uncertain. Germline V gives CDR1 LGHDT, CDR2 YNNKEL (reference sequence). V lost 1 base and J 4 bases, leaving 13 bases between the germline ends. The CDR3 spans 15 residues. DNA of the CDR3: TGTGCCAGCAGCCAAGCTACAGAGCTTTCCTATGGCTACACCTTC. Its translation is CASSQATELSYGYTF.

CDR3 coding DNA: TGTGCCAGCAGTGACAGCAGGGCCAATACGCAGTATTTT. Translation: CASSDSRANTQYF. The chain is built from TRBV6-6 and TRBJ2-3; a possible D gene is TRBD1 (5 bases). The CDR3 length is 13 residues. The V end lost 5 bases, the J end lost 7 bases, and 13 bases lay between the germline ends. Germline CDR1 is MNHNY and CDR2 is SVGAGI (reference sequence).

The rearrangement uses TRBV5-1 and TRBJ2-2, with TRBD1 matching over 10 bases. V was clipped by 5 bases and J by 7 bases; unmatched bases: 8. CDR1 is SGHRS, CDR2 YFSETQ, per germline. This CDR3 is 15 amino acids long. CDR3 DNA sequence: TGCGCCAGCAGTTGGGGACAGGGGAATTACGGGGAGCTGTTTTTT. It encodes CASSWGQGNYGELFF. Full variable domain (missing parts from reference TRBV5-1 and TRBJ2-2): KAGVTQTPRYLIKTRGQQVTLSCSPISGHRSVSWYQQTPGQGLQFLFEYFSETQRNKGNFPGRFSGRQFSNSRSEMNVSTLELGDSALYLCASSWGQGNYGELFFGEGSRLTVL.

The chain employs TRBV3-1 (or the pseudogene TRBV3-2) and TRBJ1-1; D may be TRBD1 (5 bases). Germline CDR1 reads LGHDT; CDR2 reads YNNKEL (reference sequence). The CDR3 has 15 residues. Trimming stripped 0 bases from V and 2 bases from J, with 10 bases between. CDR3 DNA: TGTGCCAGCAGCCAAGATGGGGGGAGTAACACTGAAGCTTTCTTT. Translation gives CASSQDGGSNTEAFF.

V usage is TRBV11-2 and J usage is TRBJ2-1, with D perhaps matching TRBD2 (6 bases). The CDR3 is made up of 16 amino acids. V lost 3 bases and J lost 6, with 18 bases in between. Germline V lookup: CDR1 SGHAT, CDR2 FQNNGV. Written as DNA, the CDR3 is TGTGCCAGCAGCTTCCTGGGAGCGGGCCGGCCCAATGAGCAGTTCTTC. It specifies CASSFLGAGRPNEQFF.

V usage is TRBV24-1 and J usage is TRBJ2-5; D remains unclear. In germline, CDR1 is KGHDR, CDR2 SFDVKD. V lost 1 base and J lost 1, with 12 bases in between. CDR3 length equals 16 residues. The DNA for the CDR3 is TGTGCCACCAGTGATTTTTACGGCGCAGGCCAAGAGACCCAGTACTTC. This encodes CATSDFYGAGQETQYF.

The CDR3 DNA reads as TGTGCCAGGGGACGAAAGGGGCGGACAACTAATGAAAAACTGTTTTTT. It codes for CARGRKGRTTNEKLFF. The genes are TRBV27 and TRBJ1-4; tentatively, D is TRBD1 (5 bases). Looked up from germline, CDR1 is MNHEY and CDR2 is SMNVEV (reference sequence). The CDR3 covers 16 residues. Trimming took off 9 bases at V and 0 bases at J, with 17 bases between the two ends.

The rearrangement links TRBV11-2 to TRBJ2-1; D assignment may be TRBD1 or TRBD2 (6 bases each). The CDR3 has 13 residues. Per germline, CDR1 SGHAT and CDR2 FQNNGV. Trimming took off 5 bases at V and 15 bases at J, with 20 bases between the two ends. DNA of the CDR3: TGTGCCAGCAGCCCAACCGGGGGCGGGAAGGGGTTCTTC. Its protein is CASSPTGGGKGFF. The variable domain in full, with the rest retrieved from reference TRBV11-2 and TRBJ2-1, is EAGVAQSPRYKIIEKRQSVAFWCNPISGHATLYWYQQILGQGPKLLIQFQNNGVVDDSQLPKDRFSAERLKGVDSTLKIQPAKLEDSAVYLCASSPTGGGKGFFGPGTRLTVL.

The gene calls are TRBV7-9 and TRBJ2-3, with D unclear. The CDR3 is 15 amino acids. Trimming pared 1 base from V and 2 bases from J, leaving 10 bases between. CDR1 and CDR2 from the germline V gene are SEHNR and FQNEAQ (reference sequence). CDR3 region: CASSLVTPDTDTQYF. CDR3 sequence (DNA): TGTGCCAGCAGCTTAGTTACACCAGACACAGATACGCAGTATTTT.

This chain links TRBV6-5 with TRBJ2-7, with 11 bases matching TRBD1. This CDR3 has 15 residues. V lost 4 bases to trimming and J lost 2 bases; unmatched junction nucleotides: 4. Germline V lookup: CDR1 MNHEY, CDR2 SVGAGI. The CDR3 reads CASSFRDRGTYEQYF. The CDR3 DNA reads as TGTGCCAGCAGTTTCCGGGACAGGGGGACCTACGAGCAGTACTTC.

This clone appeared once. This chain connects TRBV7-3 to TRBJ2-1; possibly TRBD2 for D (6 bases). From germline, CDR1 is SGHTA and CDR2 FQGTGA. Trimming stripped 1 base from V and 6 bases from J, with 13 bases between. The CDR3 contains 15 residues. The CDR3 DNA sequence: TGTGCCAGCAGCTTAAGCGGGACGGGCCCCAATGAGCAGTTCTTC. Translating gives CASSLSGTGPNEQFF.

The chain carries TRBV5-8 and TRBJ2-2; tentatively, D is TRBD1 (6 bases). V lost 4 bases, J lost 7 bases, and 14 bases lay in between. Germline lookup yields CDR1 SGHTS and CDR2 YDEGEE. This CDR3 region has 14 residues. The CDR3 DNA follows: TGTGCCAGCAGCCCGGGACAAGGATTCGGGGAGCTGTTTTTT. Translating gives CASSPGQGFGELFF.

The chain links TRBV2 to TRBJ1-4; 7 positions agree with TRBD1. Looked up from germline, CDR1 is SNHLY and CDR2 is FYNNEI. The CDR3 runs to 14 residues. V gave up 5 bases and J gave up 6 bases; unmatched junction bases: 6. The CDR3 spells CASSPDRFDEKLFF. The CDR3 nucleotides read TGTGCCAGCAGTCCGGACAGGTTCGATGAAAAACTGTTTTTT.

This clone was seen just once. The CDR3 is CASSLAHGSFVPGELFF. CDR3 nucleotides: TGTGCCAGCAGCTTAGCTCACGGGAGCTTCGTCCCCGGGGAGCTGTTTTTT. The chain recombines TRBV7-6 with TRBJ2-2; D is possibly TRBD2 (6 bases). Deletions cut 0 bases from V and 6 bases from J, with 17 bases between. Germline loops: CDR1 SGHVS, CDR2 FNYEAQ. This CDR3 region has 17 residues.

The chain combines TRBV4-2 with TRBJ1-1; 8 nucleotides agree with TRBD1. CDR3 length: 15 amino acids. Trimming cost V 2 bases and J 4 bases; bases outside gene matches: 6. From germline, CDR1 is LGHNA and CDR2 YNFKEQ. CDR3 protein: CASSQKRTGSTEAFF. For the CDR3, the DNA is TGTGCCAGCAGCCAAAAACGGACAGGGAGCACTGAAGCTTTCTTT.

This rearrangement joins TRBV6-5 to TRBJ1-1; 9 positions match TRBD1. CDR1 is MNHEY and CDR2 is SVGAGI in the germline V gene. CDR3 length: 13 residues. V lost 6 bases, J lost 7 bases, and 6 bases stayed unmatched. Here the CDR3 reads CASSRDRGGEAFF. In DNA, the CDR3 is TGTGCCAGCAGCCGAGACAGGGGGGGTGAAGCTTTCTTT.

Only one count was recorded for this clone. The chain recombines TRBV19 with TRBJ2-1; the match to TRBD2 covers 11 bases. Germline values: CDR1 LNHDA, CDR2 SQIVND (reference sequence). The CDR3 sequence is 17 residues long. J lost 0 bases, V lost 6 bases, and 7 bases had no gene match. The CDR3 sequence: CASRTSGAAYSYNEQFF. The CDR3 DNA reads as TGTGCCAGTAGGACTAGCGGGGCAGCCTACTCCTACAATGAGCAGTTCTTC.

V usage is TRBV7-3 and J usage is TRBJ2-1, with D perhaps TRBD1 (5 bases). Trimming took off 5 bases at V and 8 bases at J, with 7 bases between the two ends. The CDR3 is 11 amino acids. CDR1 and CDR2 (germline): SGHTA, FQGTGA. The CDR3 sequence is CASSQGDEQFF. The CDR3 nucleotides are TGTGCCAGCAGCCAAGGGGATGAGCAGTTCTTC.

CDR3 sequence (DNA): TGTGCCAGCAGTTACTCGAGTTCCAGCACCTATGGCTACACCTTC. The encoded protein is CASSYSSSSTYGYTF. This chain uses TRBV6-5 with TRBJ1-2; D is unresolved. CDR1 MNHEY and CDR2 SVGAGI come from the germline V gene. This CDR3 comprises 15 residues. V lost 0 bases, J lost 4 bases, and 12 bases lay in between.

This rearrangement joins TRBV30 to TRBJ2-2, with a weak D call TRBD1 (6 bases). Germline lookup yields CDR1 GTSNPN and CDR2 SVGIG (reference sequence). Between the trimmed V and J ends, which lost 0 bases and 4 bases, there was a span of 6 bases. The CDR3 length is 13 residues. DNA of the CDR3: TGTGCCTGGAGTGTGGGGGCCACCGGGGAGCTGTTTTTT. Translation gives CAWSVGATGELFF. The whole variable domain, filled in from reference TRBV30 and TRBJ2-2, reads SQTIHQWPATLVQPVGSPLSLECTVEGTSNPNLYWYRQAAGRGLQLLFYSVGIGQISSEVPQNLSASRPQDRQFILSSKKLLLSDSGFYLCAWSVGATGELFFGEGSRLTVL.

This rearrangement joins TRBV6-5 to TRBJ1-6; 7 nucleotides align to TRBD1. The CDR3 spans 13 residues. Losses at the gene ends were 6 bases for V and 12 bases for J; bases not matched to a gene: 8. Germline-derived CDR1 and CDR2 are MNHEY and SVGAGI. In nucleotides, the CDR3 is TGTGCCAGCAGCCCAATCGGGACAGAACCCCTCCACTTT. It codes for CASSPIGTEPLHF.

The rearrangement joins TRBV5-1 to TRBJ1-2; no clear D gene. Germline V gene data show CDR1 as SGHRS and CDR2 as YFSETQ. The V end was cut by 4 bases, the J end by 4 bases, with 8 bases between. CDR3 length: 12 residues. The CDR3 is CASSQDGYGYTF. The CDR3 DNA follows: TGCGCCAGCAGCCAGGACGGCTATGGCTACACCTTC.

Comment on this clone: Different DNA sequences within this sample yield the same CDR3. This chain uses TRBV3-1 (or the pseudogene TRBV3-2) with TRBJ1-5, with D unclear. CDR3 length: 13 amino acids. V dropped 0 bases and J dropped 6 bases, with 6 bases sitting between them. Germline loops: CDR1 LGHDT, CDR2 YNNKEL (reference sequence). The CDR3 DNA reads as TGTGCCAGCAGCCAAGATCGCGGTCAGCCCCAGCATTTT. This sequence encodes CASSQDRGQPQHF.